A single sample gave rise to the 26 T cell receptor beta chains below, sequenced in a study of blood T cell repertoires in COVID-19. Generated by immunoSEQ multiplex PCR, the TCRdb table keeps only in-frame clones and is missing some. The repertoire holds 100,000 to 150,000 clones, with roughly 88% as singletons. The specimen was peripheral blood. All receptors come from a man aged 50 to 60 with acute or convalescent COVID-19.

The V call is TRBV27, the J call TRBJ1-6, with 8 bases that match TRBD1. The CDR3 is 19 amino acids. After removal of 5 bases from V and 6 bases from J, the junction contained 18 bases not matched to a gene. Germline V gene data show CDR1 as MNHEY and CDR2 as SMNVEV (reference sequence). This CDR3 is CASSLRQGRGAISNSPLHF. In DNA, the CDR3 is TGTGCCAGCAGTCTAAGACAGGGGAGAGGGGCGATCTCTAATTCACCCCTCCACTTT.

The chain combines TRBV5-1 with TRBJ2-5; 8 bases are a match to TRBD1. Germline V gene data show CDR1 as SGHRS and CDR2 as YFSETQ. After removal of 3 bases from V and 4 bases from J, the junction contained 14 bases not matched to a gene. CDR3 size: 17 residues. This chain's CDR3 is CASSSYSGTGKGETQYF. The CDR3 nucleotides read TGCGCCAGCAGCTCCTACTCCGGGACAGGAAAAGGAGAGACCCAGTACTTC. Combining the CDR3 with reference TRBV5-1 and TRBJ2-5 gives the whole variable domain KAGVTQTPRYLIKTRGQQVTLSCSPISGHRSVSWYQQTPGQGLQFLFEYFSETQRNKGNFPGRFSGRQFSNSRSEMNVSTLELGDSALYLCASSSYSGTGKGETQYFGPGTRLLVL.

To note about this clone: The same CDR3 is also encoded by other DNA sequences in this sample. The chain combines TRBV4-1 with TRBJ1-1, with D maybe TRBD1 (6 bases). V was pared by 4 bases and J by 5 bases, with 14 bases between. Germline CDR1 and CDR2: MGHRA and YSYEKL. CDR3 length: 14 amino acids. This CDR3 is CASSRGGLGTEAFF. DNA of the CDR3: TGCGCCAGCAGCCGGGGGGGCCTCGGGACTGAAGCTTTCTTT.

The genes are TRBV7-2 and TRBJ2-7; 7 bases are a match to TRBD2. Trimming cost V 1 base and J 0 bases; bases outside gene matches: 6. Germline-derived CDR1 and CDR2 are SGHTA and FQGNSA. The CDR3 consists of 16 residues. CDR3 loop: CASSLVGLVSSYEQYF. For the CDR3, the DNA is TGTGCCAGCAGCTTAGTCGGACTAGTTAGCTCCTACGAGCAGTACTTC. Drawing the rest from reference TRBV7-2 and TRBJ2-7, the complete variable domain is GAGVSQSPSNKVTEKGKDVELRCDPISGHTALYWYRQSLGQGLEFLIYFQGNSAPDKSGLPSDRFSAERTGGSVSTLTIQRTQQEDSAVYLCASSLVGLVSSYEQYFGPGTRLTVT.

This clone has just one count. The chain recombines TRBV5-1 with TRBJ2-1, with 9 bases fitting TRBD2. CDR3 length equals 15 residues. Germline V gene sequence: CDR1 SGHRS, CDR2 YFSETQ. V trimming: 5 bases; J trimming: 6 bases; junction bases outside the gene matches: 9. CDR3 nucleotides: TGCGCCAGCAGTCCAATAGCGGGAGCACCCAATGAGCAGTTCTTC. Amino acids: CASSPIAGAPNEQFF.

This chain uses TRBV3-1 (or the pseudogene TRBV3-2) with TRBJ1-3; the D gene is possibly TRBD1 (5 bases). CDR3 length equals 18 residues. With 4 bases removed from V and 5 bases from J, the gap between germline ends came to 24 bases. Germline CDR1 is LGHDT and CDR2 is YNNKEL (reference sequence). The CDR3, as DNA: TGTGCCAGCAGCCGCCGGGGGGGTTATCGGTTTGGTAGAAACACCATATATTTT. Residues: CASSRRGGYRFGRNTIYF.

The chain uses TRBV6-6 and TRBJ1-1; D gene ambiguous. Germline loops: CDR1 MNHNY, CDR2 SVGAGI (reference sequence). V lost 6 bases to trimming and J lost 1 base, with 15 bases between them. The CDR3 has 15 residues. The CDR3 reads CASSLDLFTNTEAFF. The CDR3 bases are TGTGCCAGCAGCCTAGACTTATTTACGAACACTGAAGCTTTCTTT.

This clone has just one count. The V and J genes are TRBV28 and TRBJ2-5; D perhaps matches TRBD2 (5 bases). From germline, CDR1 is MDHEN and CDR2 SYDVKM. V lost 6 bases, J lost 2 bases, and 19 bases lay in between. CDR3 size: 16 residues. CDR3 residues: CASSPGEWAGQETQYF. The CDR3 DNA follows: TGTGCCAGCAGCCCTGGGGAGTGGGCTGGTCAAGAGACCCAGTACTTC.

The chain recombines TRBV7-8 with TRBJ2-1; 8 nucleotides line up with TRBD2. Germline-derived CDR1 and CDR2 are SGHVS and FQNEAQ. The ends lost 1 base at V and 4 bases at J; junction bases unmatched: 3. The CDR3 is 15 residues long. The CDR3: CASSLDRGGYNEQFF. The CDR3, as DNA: TGTGCCAGCAGCTTAGACCGGGGGGGTTACAATGAGCAGTTCTTC.

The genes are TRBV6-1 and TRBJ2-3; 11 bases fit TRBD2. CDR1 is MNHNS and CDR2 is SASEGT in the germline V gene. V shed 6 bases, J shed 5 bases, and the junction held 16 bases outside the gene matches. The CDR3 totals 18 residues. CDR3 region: CASRETSGRTRHIDTQYF. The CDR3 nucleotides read TGTGCCAGCAGGGAAACTAGCGGGAGAACCCGACACATAGATACGCAGTATTTT.

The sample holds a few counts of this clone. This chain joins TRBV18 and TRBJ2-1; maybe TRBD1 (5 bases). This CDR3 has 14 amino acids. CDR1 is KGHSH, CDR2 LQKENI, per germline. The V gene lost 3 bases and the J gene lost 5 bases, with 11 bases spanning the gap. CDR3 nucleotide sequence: TGTGCCAGCTCACCGAAAGGGGCTGACAATGAGCAGTTCTTC. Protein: CASSPKGADNEQFF. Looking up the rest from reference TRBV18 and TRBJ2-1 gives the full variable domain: NAGVMQNPRHLVRRRGQEARLRCSPMKGHSHVYWYRQLPEEGLKFMVYLQKENIIDESGMPKERFSAEFPKEGPSILRIQQVVRGDSAAYFCASSPKGADNEQFFGPGTRLTVL.

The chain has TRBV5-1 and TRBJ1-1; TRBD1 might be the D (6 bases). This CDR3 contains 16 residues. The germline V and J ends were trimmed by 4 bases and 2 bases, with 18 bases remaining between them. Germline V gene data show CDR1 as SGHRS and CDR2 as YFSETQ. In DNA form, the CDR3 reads TGCGCCAGCAGCGACAAACGGAGGACAGCCAACACTGAAGCTTTCTTT. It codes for CASSDKRRTANTEAFF. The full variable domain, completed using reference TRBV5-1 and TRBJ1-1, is KAGVTQTPRYLIKTRGQQVTLSCSPISGHRSVSWYQQTPGQGLQFLFEYFSETQRNKGNFPGRFSGRQFSNSRSEMNVSTLELGDSALYLCASSDKRRTANTEAFFGQGTRLTVV.

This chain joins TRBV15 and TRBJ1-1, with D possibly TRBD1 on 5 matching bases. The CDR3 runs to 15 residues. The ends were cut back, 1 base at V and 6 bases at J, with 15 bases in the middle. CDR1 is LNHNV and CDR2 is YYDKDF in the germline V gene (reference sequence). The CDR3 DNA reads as TGTGCCACCAGCAGAGTAAGCTCATGGGGCGCTGAAGCTTTCTTT. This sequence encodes CATSRVSSWGAEAFF.

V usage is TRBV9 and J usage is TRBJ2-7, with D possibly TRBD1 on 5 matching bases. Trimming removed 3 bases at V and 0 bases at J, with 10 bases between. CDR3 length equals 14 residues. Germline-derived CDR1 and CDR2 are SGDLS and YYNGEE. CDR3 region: CASSDDSGSYEQYF. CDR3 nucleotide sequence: TGTGCCAGCAGCGATGACAGTGGCTCCTACGAGCAGTACTTC.

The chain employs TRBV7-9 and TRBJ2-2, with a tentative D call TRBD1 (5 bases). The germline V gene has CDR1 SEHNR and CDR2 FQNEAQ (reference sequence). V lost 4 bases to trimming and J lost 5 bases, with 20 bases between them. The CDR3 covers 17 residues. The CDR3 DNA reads TGTGCCAGCAGCTCCCACCAGGGATTCAGGACGACCGGGGAGCTGTTTTTT. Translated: CASSSHQGFRTTGELFF.

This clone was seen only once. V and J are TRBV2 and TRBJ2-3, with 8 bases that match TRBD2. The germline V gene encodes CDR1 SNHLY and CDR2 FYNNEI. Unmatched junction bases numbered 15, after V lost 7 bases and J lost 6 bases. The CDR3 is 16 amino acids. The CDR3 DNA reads TGTGCCAGCACTGCACTTCTAGCGGGTCGGGGGGATACGCAGTATTTT. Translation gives CASTALLAGRGDTQYF. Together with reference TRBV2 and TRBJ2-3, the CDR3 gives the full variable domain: EPEVTQTPSHQVTQMGQEVILRCVPISNHLYFYWYRQILGQKVEFLVSFYNNEISEKSEIFDDQFSVERPDGSNFTLKIRSTKLEDSAMYFCASTALLAGRGDTQYFGPGTRLTVL.

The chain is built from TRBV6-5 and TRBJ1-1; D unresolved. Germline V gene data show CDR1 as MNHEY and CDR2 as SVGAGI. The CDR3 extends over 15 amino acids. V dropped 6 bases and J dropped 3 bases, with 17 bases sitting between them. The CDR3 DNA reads TGTGCCAGCAGACAACCCGGCTTGAGGGACACTGAAGCTTTCTTT. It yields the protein CASRQPGLRDTEAFF.

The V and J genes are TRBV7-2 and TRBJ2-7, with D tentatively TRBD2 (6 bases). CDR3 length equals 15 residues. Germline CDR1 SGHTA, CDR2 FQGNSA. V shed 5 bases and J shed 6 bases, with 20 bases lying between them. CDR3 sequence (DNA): TGTGCCAGCAGCCTAACGGGAGTGCTAAGTAGCGAGCAGTACTTC. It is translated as CASSLTGVLSSEQYF.

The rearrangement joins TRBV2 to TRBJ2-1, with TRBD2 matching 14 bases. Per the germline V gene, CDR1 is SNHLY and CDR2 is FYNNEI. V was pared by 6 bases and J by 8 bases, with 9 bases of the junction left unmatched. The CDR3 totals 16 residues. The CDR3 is CASRHPGLAGDYEQFF. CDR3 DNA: TGTGCCAGCAGACACCCGGGACTAGCGGGAGACTATGAGCAGTTCTTC.

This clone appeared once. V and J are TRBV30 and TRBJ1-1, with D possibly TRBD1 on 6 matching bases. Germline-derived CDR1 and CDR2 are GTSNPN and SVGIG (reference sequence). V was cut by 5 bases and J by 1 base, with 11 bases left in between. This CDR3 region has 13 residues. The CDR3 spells CAWQQGPNTEAFF. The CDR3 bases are TGTGCCTGGCAACAGGGCCCGAACACTGAAGCTTTCTTT. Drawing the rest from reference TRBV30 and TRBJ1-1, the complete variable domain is SQTIHQWPATLVQPVGSPLSLECTVEGTSNPNLYWYRQAAGRGLQLLFYSVGIGQISSEVPQNLSASRPQDRQFILSSKKLLLSDSGFYLCAWQQGPNTEAFFGQGTRLTVV.

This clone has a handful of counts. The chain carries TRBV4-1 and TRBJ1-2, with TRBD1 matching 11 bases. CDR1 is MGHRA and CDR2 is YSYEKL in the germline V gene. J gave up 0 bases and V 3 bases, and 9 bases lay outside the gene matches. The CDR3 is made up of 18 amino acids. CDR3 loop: CASSHTPGQGGSNYGYTF. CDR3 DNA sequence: TGCGCCAGCAGCCATACTCCGGGACAGGGGGGCTCTAACTATGGCTACACCTTC.

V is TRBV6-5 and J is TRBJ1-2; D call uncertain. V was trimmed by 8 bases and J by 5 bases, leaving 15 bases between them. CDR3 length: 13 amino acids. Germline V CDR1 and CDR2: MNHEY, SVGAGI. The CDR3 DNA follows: TGTGCCAGCGCCGGGAGAGAATTATATGGCTACACCTTC. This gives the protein CASAGRELYGYTF.

The CDR3 DNA reads TGTGCCAGGTCGTGGGAAAAGACAGGAGGTCAAAATCAGCCCCAGCATTTT. Translated: CARSWEKTGGQNQPQHF. This chain uses TRBV6-4 with TRBJ1-5, with D maybe TRBD1 (6 bases). Trimming took 9 bases from V and 4 from J, leaving 25 bases between them. Germline CDR1 and CDR2: MRHNA and SNTAGT. The CDR3 has 17 residues.

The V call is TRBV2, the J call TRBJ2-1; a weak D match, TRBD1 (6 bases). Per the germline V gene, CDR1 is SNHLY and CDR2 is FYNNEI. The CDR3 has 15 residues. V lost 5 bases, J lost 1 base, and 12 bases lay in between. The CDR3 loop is CASSQSGTSYNEQFF. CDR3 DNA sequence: TGTGCCAGCAGTCAATCCGGGACATCCTACAATGAGCAGTTCTTC.

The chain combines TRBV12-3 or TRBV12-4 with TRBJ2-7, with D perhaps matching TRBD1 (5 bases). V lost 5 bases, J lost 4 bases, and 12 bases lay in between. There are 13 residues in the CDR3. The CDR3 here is CASSPKGSYEQYF. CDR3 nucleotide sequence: TGTGCCAGCAGTCCTAAGGGGTCTTACGAGCAGTACTTC.

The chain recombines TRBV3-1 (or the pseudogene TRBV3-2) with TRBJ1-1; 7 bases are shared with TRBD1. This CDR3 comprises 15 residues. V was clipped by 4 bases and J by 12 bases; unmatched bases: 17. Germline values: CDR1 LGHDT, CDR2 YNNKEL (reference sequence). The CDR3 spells CASSPTYSRGEPSFF. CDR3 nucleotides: TGTGCCAGCAGCCCTACCTACAGCAGGGGGGAACCGTCTTTCTTT.